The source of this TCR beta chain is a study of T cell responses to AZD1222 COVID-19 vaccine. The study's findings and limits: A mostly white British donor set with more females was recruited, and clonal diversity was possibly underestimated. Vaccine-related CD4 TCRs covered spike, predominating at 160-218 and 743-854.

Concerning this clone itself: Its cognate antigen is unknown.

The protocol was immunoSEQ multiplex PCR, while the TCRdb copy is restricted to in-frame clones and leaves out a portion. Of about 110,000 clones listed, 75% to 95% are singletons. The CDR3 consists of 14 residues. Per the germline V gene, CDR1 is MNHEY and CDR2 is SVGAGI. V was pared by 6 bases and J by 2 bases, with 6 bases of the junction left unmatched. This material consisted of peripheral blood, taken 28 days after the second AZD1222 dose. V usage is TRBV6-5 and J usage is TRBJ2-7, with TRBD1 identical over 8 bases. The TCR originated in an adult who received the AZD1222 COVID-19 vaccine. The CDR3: CASRRTGSTYEQYF. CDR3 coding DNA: TGTGCCAGCAGGAGGACAGGGAGTACCTACGAGCAGTACTTC.